Listed here is a single TCR beta chain. What it binds is unknown. TCRdb keeps only in-frame clones here, not all; method: immunoSEQ multiplex PCR. Among around 150,000 clones listed, roughly 91% were seen once. The data originate from a study of T cell responses to AZD1222 COVID-19 vaccine. Germline V gives CDR1 SGHNT, CDR2 YYREEE (reference sequence). The CDR3 loop spans 14 amino acids. V was trimmed by 3 bases and J by 0 bases, leaving 9 bases between them. Study-wide findings and caveats: Clonal diversity was possibly underestimated, and white British individuals and females predominated among donors. Among AZD1222 vaccinees, only six were seropositive at baseline. Within unmutated variant regions lay the reported targets of nearly half of spike-specific TCRs. Spike was spanned by vaccine-associated CD4 TCRs, which were dominant at 160-218 and 743-854.

The TCR comes from an adult who received the AZD1222 COVID-19 vaccine. The rearrangement uses TRBV5-4 and TRBJ1-2; D ambiguous. Source: peripheral blood, taken 28 days after the second AZD1222 dose. CDR3 sequence (DNA): TGTGCCAGCAGCTCACAAGAAGCTAACTATGGCTACACCTTC. Translated, it gives CASSSQEANYGYTF.